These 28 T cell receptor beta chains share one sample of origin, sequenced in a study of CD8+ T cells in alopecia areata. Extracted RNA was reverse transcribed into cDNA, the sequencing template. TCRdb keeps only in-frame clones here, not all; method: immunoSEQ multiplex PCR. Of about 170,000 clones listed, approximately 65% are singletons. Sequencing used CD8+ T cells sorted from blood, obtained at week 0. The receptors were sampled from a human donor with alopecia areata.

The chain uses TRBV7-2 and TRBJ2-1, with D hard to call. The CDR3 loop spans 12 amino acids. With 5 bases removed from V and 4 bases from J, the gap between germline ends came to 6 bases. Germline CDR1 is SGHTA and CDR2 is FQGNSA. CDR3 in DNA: TGTGCCAGCAGCCCCGCTTACAATGAGCAGTTCTTC. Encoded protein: CASSPAYNEQFF.

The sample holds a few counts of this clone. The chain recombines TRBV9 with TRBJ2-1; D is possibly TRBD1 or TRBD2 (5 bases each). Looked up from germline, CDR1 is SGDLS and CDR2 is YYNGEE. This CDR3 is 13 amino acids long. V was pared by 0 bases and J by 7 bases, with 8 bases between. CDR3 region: CASSVGGKNEQFF. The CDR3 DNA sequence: TGTGCCAGCAGCGTAGGGGGGAAGAATGAGCAGTTCTTC.

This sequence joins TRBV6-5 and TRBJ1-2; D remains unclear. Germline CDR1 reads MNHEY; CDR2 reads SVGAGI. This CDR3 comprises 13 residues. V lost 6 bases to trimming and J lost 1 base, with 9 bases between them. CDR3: CASRLTSNYGYTF. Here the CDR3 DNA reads TGTGCCAGCAGGTTGACAAGTAACTATGGCTACACCTTC.

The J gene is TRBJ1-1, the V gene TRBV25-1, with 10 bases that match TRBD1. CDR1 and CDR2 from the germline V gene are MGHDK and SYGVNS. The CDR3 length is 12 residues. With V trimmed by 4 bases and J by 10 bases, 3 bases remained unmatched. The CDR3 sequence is CASSGRDRGAFF. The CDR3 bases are TGTGCCAGCAGTGGGAGGGACAGGGGAGCTTTCTTT.

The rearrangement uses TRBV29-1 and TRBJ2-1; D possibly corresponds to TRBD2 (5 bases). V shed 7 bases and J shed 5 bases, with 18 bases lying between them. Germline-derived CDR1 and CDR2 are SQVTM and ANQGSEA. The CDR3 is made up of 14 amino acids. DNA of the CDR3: TGCAGCGCCCGCGGCATCCCGGGAAACAATGAGCAGTTCTTC. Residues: CSARGIPGNNEQFF.

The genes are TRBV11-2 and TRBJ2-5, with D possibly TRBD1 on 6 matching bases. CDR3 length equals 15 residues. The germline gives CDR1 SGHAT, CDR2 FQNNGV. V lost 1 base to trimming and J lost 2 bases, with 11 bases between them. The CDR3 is CASSLAGASQETQYF. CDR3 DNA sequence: TGTGCCAGCAGCTTAGCAGGGGCCAGTCAAGAGACCCAGTACTTC.

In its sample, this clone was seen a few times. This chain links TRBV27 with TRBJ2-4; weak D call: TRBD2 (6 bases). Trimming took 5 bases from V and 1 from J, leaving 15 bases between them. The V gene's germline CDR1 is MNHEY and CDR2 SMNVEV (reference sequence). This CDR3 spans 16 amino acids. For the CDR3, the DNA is TGTGCCAGCAGTACCGGGACTCCCTCCGCCAAAAACATTCAGTACTTC. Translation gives CASSTGTPSAKNIQYF.

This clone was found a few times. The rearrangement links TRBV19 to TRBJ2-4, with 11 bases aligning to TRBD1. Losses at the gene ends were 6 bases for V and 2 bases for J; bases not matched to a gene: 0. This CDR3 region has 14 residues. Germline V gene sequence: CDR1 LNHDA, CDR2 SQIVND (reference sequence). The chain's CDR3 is CASRDRGPKNIQYF. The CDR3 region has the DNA TGTGCCAGTAGGGACAGGGGGCCCAAAAACATTCAGTACTTC.

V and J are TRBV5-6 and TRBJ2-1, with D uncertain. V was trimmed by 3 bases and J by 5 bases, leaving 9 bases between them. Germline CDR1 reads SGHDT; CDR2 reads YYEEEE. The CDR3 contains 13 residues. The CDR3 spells CASSYGPNNEQFF. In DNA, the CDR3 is TGTGCCAGCAGCTATGGACCGAACAATGAGCAGTTCTTC. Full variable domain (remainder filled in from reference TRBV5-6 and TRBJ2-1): DAGVTQSPTHLIKTRGQQVTLRCSPKSGHDTVSWYQQALGQGPQFIFQYYEEEERQRGNFPDRFSGHQFPNYSSELNVNALLLGDSALYLCASSYGPNNEQFFGPGTRLTVL.

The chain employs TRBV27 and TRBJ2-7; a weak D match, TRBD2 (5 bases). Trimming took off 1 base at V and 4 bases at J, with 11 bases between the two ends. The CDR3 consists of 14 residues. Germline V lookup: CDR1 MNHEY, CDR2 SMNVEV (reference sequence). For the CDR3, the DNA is TGTGCCAGCAGTTTATTCCGGGGTAATTACGAGCAGTACTTC. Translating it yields CASSLFRGNYEQYF.

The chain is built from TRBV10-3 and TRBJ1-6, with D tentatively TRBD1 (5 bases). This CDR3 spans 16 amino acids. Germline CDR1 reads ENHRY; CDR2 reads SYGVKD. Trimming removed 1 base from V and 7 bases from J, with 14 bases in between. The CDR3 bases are TGTGCCATCAGTGAGTGGGGCTTACAGACAAATTCACCCCTCCACTTT. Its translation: CAISEWGLQTNSPLHF.

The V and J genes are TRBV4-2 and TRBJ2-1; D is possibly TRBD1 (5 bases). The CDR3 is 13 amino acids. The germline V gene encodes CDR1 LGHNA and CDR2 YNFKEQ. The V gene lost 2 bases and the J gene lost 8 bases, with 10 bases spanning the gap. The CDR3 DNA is TGTGCCAGCAGCCAAAAAGGGGCGGATGAGCAGTTCTTC. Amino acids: CASSQKGADEQFF.

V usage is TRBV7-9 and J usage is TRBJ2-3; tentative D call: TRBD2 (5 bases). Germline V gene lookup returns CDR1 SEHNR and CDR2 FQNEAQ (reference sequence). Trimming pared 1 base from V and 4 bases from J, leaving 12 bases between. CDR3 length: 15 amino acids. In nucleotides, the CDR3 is TGTGCCAGCAGCTTAGAAACTAGGTCAGCAGATACGCAGTATTTT. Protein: CASSLETRSADTQYF.

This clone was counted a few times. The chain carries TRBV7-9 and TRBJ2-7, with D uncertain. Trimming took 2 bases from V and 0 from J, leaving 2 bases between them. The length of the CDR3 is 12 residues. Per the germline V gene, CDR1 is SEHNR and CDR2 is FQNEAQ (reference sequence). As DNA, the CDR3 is TGTGCCAGCAGCTTATCCTCCTACGAGCAGTACTTC. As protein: CASSLSSYEQYF.

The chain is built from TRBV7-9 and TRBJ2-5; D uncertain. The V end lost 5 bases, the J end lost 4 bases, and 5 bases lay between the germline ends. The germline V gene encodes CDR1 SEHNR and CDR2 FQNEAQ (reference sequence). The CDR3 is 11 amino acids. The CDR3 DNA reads TGTGCCAGCAGCAACCGAGAGACCCAGTACTTC. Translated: CASSNRETQYF.

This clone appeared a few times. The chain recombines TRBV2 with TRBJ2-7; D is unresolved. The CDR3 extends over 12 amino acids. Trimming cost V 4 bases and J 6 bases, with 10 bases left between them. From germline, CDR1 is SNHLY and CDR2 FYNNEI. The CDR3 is CASSVVVSEQYF. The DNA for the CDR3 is TGTGCCAGCAGTGTCGTGGTCAGCGAGCAGTACTTC. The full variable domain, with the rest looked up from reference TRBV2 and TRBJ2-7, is EPEVTQTPSHQVTQMGQEVILRCVPISNHLYFYWYRQILGQKVEFLVSFYNNEISEKSEIFDDQFSVERPDGSNFTLKIRSTKLEDSAMYFCASSVVVSEQYFGPGTRLTVT.

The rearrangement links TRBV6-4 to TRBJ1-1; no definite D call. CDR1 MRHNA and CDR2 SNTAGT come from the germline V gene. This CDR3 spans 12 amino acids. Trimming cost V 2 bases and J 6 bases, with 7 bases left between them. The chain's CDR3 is CASSDGRAEAFF. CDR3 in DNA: TGTGCCAGCAGTGACGGGCGGGCTGAAGCTTTCTTT.

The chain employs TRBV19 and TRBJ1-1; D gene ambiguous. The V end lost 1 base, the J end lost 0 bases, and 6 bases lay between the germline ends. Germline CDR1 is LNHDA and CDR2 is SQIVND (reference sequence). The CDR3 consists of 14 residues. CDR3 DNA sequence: TGTGCCAGTAGTATAGGGGCGTTGAACACTGAAGCTTTCTTT. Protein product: CASSIGALNTEAFF.

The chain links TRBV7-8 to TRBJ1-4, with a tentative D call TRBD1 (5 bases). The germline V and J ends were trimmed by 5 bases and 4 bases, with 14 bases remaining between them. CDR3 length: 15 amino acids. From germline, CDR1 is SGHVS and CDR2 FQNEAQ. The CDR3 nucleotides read TGTGCCAGCAGCCCCAACCGGGGCTTTAATGAAAAACTGTTTTTT. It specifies CASSPNRGFNEKLFF.

CDR3 DNA sequence: TGTGCCAGCAGCTCTCAGCAGGGGACCTACGAGCAGTACTTC. Its translation is CASSSQQGTYEQYF. V gene TRBV13 combines with J gene TRBJ2-7; a weak D match, TRBD1 (6 bases). Trimming took 4 bases from V and 2 from J, leaving 12 bases between them. The CDR3 spans 14 residues. CDR1 PRHDT and CDR2 FYEKMQ come from the germline V gene (reference sequence).

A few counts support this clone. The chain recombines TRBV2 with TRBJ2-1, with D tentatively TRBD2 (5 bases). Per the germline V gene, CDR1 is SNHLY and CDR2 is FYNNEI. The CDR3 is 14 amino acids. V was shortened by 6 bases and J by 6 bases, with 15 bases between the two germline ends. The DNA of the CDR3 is TGTGCCAGCAGATACGGGGTAGCACTCAATGAGCAGTTCTTC. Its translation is CASRYGVALNEQFF.

The CDR3 region has the DNA TGCGCCAGCAGCCAAGAAGCCTACGAGCAGTACTTC. This translates into CASSQEAYEQYF. The chain employs TRBV4-1 and TRBJ2-7; no reliable D call. This CDR3 is 12 amino acids long. The germline V and J ends were trimmed by 0 bases and 2 bases, with 2 bases remaining between them. The germline V gene encodes CDR1 MGHRA and CDR2 YSYEKL.

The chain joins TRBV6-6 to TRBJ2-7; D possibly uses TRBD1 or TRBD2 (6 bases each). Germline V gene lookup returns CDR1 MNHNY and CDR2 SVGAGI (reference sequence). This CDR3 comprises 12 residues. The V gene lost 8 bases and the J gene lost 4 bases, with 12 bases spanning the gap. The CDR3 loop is CASGGLAYEQYF. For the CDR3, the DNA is TGTGCCAGCGGGGGGCTGGCGTACGAGCAGTACTTC.

The CDR3 protein is CASSSRAGWGNQPQHF. CDR3 sequence (DNA): TGTGCCAGCAGTTCCAGAGCTGGATGGGGCAATCAGCCCCAGCATTTT. The chain recombines TRBV27 with TRBJ1-5, with D hard to call. This CDR3 is built from 16 residues. Germline V gene sequence: CDR1 MNHEY, CDR2 SMNVEV (reference sequence). Trimming stripped 4 bases from V and 2 bases from J, with 15 bases between.

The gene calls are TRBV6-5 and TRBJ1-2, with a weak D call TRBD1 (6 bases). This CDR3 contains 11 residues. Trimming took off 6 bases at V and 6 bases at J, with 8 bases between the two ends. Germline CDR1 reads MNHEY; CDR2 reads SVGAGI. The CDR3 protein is CASSTGNGYTF. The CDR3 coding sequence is TGTGCCAGCAGCACAGGGAATGGCTACACCTTC.

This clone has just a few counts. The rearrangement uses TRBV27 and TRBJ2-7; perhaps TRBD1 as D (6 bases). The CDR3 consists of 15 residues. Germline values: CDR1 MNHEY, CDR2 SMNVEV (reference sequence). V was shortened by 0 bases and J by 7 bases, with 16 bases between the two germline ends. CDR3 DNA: TGTGCCAGCAGTTTATCCGGACCCGCAGGGGTGGAGCAGTACTTC. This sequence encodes CASSLSGPAGVEQYF.

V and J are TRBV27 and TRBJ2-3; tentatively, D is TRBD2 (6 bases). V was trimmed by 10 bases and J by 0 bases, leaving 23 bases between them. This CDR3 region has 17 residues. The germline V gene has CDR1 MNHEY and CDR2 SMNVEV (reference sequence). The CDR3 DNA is TGTGCCACATCCCGCCTCGGAAGGGCGGGGAGCACAGATACGCAGTATTTT. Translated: CATSRLGRAGSTDTQYF.

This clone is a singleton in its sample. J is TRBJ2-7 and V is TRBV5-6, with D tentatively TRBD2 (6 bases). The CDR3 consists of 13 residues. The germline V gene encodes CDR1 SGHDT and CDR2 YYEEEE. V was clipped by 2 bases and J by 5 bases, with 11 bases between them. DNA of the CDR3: TGTGCCAGCAGCTTTACTAGCTTGAACGAGCAGTACTTC. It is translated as CASSFTSLNEQYF.